This T cell receptor beta chain was identified in a study of CD4 T cells in relation to SARS-CoV-2 and coronaviruses. At the level of the study: PBMCs were cultured with antigen for less than twelve days before TCR beta sequencing.

Unexposed donor CD4+ T cells date from about 2011-2018, before the COVID-19 pandemic. The cells were cultured for over eight days before CD4+ T cells were isolated. As cell numbers allowed, unexposed-donor CD4+ T cells faced SARS-CoV-2 S/N and four cold-coronavirus spikes. Fresh IL-2 medium replaced half the medium on days 3 and 7. A note on this clone: As yet, its antigen is unknown.

Profiled with immunoSEQ multiplex PCR; TCRdb holds only in-frame clones, not every one. In the table there are 20,000 to 25,000 clones, about 70% of which are singletons. The sequence was collected from a human donor in good health. Sequenced material: CD4+ T cells from PBMCs, cultured in vitro.

The CDR3 DNA reads as TGTGCCTGGAGCCCGGCTCCCGGGGTTTACGAGCAGTACTTC. The encoded protein is CAWSPAPGVYEQYF. The chain has TRBV30 and TRBJ2-7; D possibly corresponds to TRBD2 (5 bases). CDR1 is GTSNPN, CDR2 SVGIG, per germline (reference sequence). V was cut by 3 bases and J by 4 bases, with 16 bases left in between. This CDR3 is built from 14 residues.